Only a few counts were recorded for the clone carrying this TCR beta chain. What it binds is not known. This entry is derived from a study of T cell repertoires in cytomegalovirus infection. Study at large: The authors relied on CMV epitopes, both recently identified HLA-C-restricted and well-studied HLA-B-restricted.

Broader study findings: Clonotype analysis showed dominance of the ex vivo response by HLA-C-restricted CMV-specific TCR beta clonotypes. Summed public TCR beta family frequency identified CMV carriers bearing the relevant HLA.

TCRdb re-derived calls from the reads in MiXCR, one entry per CDR3 protein. Altogether some 200,000 distinct CDR3 sequences are present, 30% to 45% being singletons, with the ten largest covering more than 50%. Looked up from germline, CDR1 is SGHVS and CDR2 is FQNEAQ. This CDR3 region has 13 residues. V was clipped by 2 bases and J by 5 bases, with 6 bases between them. Sequenced here: CD8+ T cells from cultured PBMCs, sampled from culture after CMV antigen stimulation. This chain joins TRBV7-8 and TRBJ2-2, with D possibly matching TRBD2 (5 bases). This receptor was obtained from a human donor in good health (CMV status not recorded). Some clones in this sample may be carry-over from other donors' samples. CDR3 region: CASSLRETGELFF. In nucleotides, the CDR3 is TGTGCCAGCAGCTTACGGGAAACCGGGGAGCTGTTTTTT.